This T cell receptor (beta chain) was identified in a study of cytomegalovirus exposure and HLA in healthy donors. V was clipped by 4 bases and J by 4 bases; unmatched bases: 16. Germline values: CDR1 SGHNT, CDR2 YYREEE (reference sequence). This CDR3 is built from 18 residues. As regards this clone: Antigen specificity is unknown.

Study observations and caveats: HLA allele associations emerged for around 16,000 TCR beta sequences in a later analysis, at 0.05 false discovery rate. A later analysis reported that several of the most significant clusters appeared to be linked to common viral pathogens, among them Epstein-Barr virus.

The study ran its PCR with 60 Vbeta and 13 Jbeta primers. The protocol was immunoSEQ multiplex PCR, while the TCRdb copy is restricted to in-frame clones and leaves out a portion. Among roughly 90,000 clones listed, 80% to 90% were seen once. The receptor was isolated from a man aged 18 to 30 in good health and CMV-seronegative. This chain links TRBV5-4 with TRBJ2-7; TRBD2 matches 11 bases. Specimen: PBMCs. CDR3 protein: CASSPLTLAGGSGYEQYF. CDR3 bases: TGTGCCAGCAGCCCTCTTACGCTAGCGGGAGGTTCGGGGTACGAGCAGTACTTC.